This T cell receptor (beta chain) originates from a study of blood T cells in healthy people across ages. Through a sample-barcoded 5' primer and a J-beta primer mix, a second PCR was run for roughly 7 to 11 cycles. Individual samples furnished no less than 2.5 million CDR3-containing paired-end reads apiece. TCRdb called the 5' RACE reads again in MiXCR, with one record for every CDR3 protein. The data show about 680,000 distinct CDR3 sequences, around 48% seen once. Study-wide points: Unsorted PBMC material precluded a definitive naive versus antigen-experienced comparison. Diversity figures derived from one million T cells were judged to underestimate the true value. A greater number of naive CD4+ cells and higher diversity distinguished long-lived donors from aged donors.

Germline loops: CDR1 SGHTA, CDR2 FQGTGA. Trimming left V 2 bases short and J 2 bases short, with 9 bases between. This CDR3 region has 14 residues. This clonotype showed up just a few times. Its target is not known. The V gene is TRBV7-3, the J gene TRBJ1-1, with a weak D call TRBD1 (6 bases). The origin of this receptor is a woman in her fifties or sixties in good health. The sequencing sample was made of blood. The CDR3 sequence: CASSLQGFNTEAFF. CDR3 bases: TGTGCCAGCAGCTTACAGGGGTTCAACACTGAAGCTTTCTTT.